This T cell receptor (beta chain) derives from a study of STAT5B mutations in CD4+ large granular lymphocyte leukemia. Germline loops: CDR1 SGHRS, CDR2 YFSETQ. This CDR3 region has 11 residues. V was pared by 4 bases and J by 4 bases, with 6 bases between. TCRdb's copy holds only in-frame clones and misses some; the assay was immunoSEQ multiplex PCR. The data show roughly 4,600 clones, with around four fifths seen just once and around 8% held by the top ten. This receptor was taken from a man aged 70 or older with CD4+ T-cell large granular lymphocyte leukemia. The chain has TRBV5-1 and TRBJ2-7; D is unresolved. The sequencing input was PBMCs. CDR3 sequence: CASSNLYEQYF. In DNA, the CDR3 is TGCGCCAGCAGCAACCTTTACGAGCAGTACTTC.